This T cell receptor (beta chain) was sequenced for a study of CD8+ T cells in alopecia areata. This clone was found a few times. RNA, once extracted, was reverse transcribed into cDNA for use as the sequencing template. TCRdb keeps only in-frame clones here, not all; method: immunoSEQ multiplex PCR. The sample lists 170,000 or so clones; roughly 61% were seen once. Germline V lookup: CDR1 SGHVS, CDR2 FQNEAQ. Unmatched junction bases numbered 6, after V lost 5 bases and J lost 7 bases. There are 14 residues in the CDR3. Described treatment: oral pan-JAK inhibitor, 5-10 mg twice daily. This chain connects TRBV7-8 to TRBJ2-1; 9 nucleotides align to TRBD1. This clonotype originated in a human donor with alopecia areata. Specimen: CD8+ T cells sorted from blood, collected at week 24, from a patient treated with tofacitinib. The CDR3 coding sequence is TGTGCCAGCAGCCACCGGGACAGGGCGAATGAGCAGTTCTTC. This sequence encodes CASSHRDRANEQFF.